Sequencing of this T cell receptor beta chain was carried out in a study of blood T cells in healthy people across ages. Caucasian individuals from Russia who were healthy and aged 6 to 90 acted as donors. The authors extracted at least 6 micrograms of total RNA per sample. Per germline, CDR1 SGHRS and CDR2 YFSETQ. Trimming shortened V by 0 bases and J by 4 bases, and 7 bases separated the two germline ends. The CDR3 length is 14 residues. Next came a second PCR, run for about 7 to 12 cycles, which used a sample-barcoded 5' primer along with a J-beta primer mix. A minimum of 3 million CDR3-containing paired-end reads was obtained for each sample. TCRdb reanalysed the 5' RACE reads using MiXCR and keeps one entry per CDR3 protein. The table has 550,000 to 700,000 distinct CDR3 sequences, 25% to 30% seen once; the top ten hold around 18%. Points from the study as a whole: Expanded clonotype shifts may have been confounded, as the donors had an unknown CMV status.

Note on this clonotype: Its antigen is still unknown.

The gene calls are TRBV5-1 and TRBJ2-2; D is ambiguous. Sequencing input: blood. This clonotype was sampled from a woman between 65 and 79 years old in good health. The CDR3 loop is CASSLEVITGELFF. CDR3 sequence (DNA): TGCGCCAGCAGCTTGGAGGTCATCACCGGGGAGCTGTTTTTT. The full variable domain, its missing parts supplied by reference TRBV5-1 and TRBJ2-2, is KAGVTQTPRYLIKTRGQQVTLSCSPISGHRSVSWYQQTPGQGLQFLFEYFSETQRNKGNFPGRFSGRQFSNSRSEMNVSTLELGDSALYLCASSLEVITGELFFGEGSRLTVL.